Shown below are 31 T cell receptor beta chains from a single sample sequenced in a study of response to subunit inactivated influenza vaccine. Each CDR3 protein is one row after TCRdb ran MiXCR on the RT-PCR reads. The sample holds 400,000 to 650,000 distinct CDR3 sequences, 6% to 9% seen once. The sequencing here drew on PBMCs from blood, taken about 24 months after vaccination. These receptor sequences come from a man aged 50-75 years who received an inactivated influenza vaccine.

This clonotype was picked up a small number of times. The rearrangement joins TRBV5-1 to TRBJ2-2; possible D gene TRBD2, 6 bases. CDR1 and CDR2 from the germline V gene are SGHRS and YFSETQ. CDR3 length: 14 residues. Trimming left V 1 base short and J 6 bases short, with 10 bases between. The CDR3, as DNA: TGCGCCAGCAGCTTGATTGGGGGGTCCGGGGAGCTGTTTTTT. Amino acid sequence: CASSLIGGSGELFF.

This clonotype was seen only a few times. The rearrangement uses TRBV7-8 and TRBJ1-5; tentative D call: TRBD1 (6 bases). The CDR3 loop spans 14 amino acids. Between the trimmed V and J ends, which lost 2 bases and 5 bases, there was a span of 10 bases. Germline lookup yields CDR1 SGHVS and CDR2 FQNEAQ. CDR3 in DNA: TGTGCCAGCAGCTTACAGGCAGGGGATCAGCCCCAGCATTTT. It translates to CASSLQAGDQPQHF.

This clonotype has a handful of counts. DNA for the CDR3: TGTGCCAGCAGCCATCTCAGAAAAGAGACCCAGTACTTC. Translated, it gives CASSHLRKETQYF. The chain couples TRBV3-1 to TRBJ2-5; no clear D. CDR3 length equals 13 residues. Germline V lookup: CDR1 LGHDT, CDR2 YNNKEL (reference sequence). With 3 bases removed from V and 3 bases from J, the gap between germline ends came to 8 bases.

In this sample, this clonotype turned up a few times. J is TRBJ2-5 and V is TRBV12-3 or TRBV12-4; 8 positions match TRBD2. The CDR3 is 17 residues long. J gave up 3 bases and V 5 bases, and 14 bases lay outside the gene matches. The CDR3 here is CASSEKRPFSGEETQYF. For the CDR3, the DNA is TGTGCCAGCAGTGAAAAGAGACCCTTTAGCGGGGAAGAGACCCAGTACTTC.

There are many counts of this clonotype. The chain combines TRBV7-2 with TRBJ1-1, with TRBD1 matching 7 bases. The CDR3 has 12 residues. Germline V lookup: CDR1 SGHTA, CDR2 FQGNSA. J lost 10 bases, V lost 2 bases, and 4 bases had no gene match. Here the CDR3 DNA reads TGTGCCAGCAGCTTAAGGGGGCTAGTAGCTTTCTTT. Amino acids: CASSLRGLVAFF.

This clonotype showed up just a few times. The rearrangement joins TRBV6-2 or TRBV6-3 to TRBJ1-1, with TRBD1 identical over 8 bases. CDR1 and CDR2 (germline): MNHEY, SVGEGT. CDR3 length: 16 amino acids. The V segment lost 4 bases and the J segment 4 bases; nucleotides outside the gene matches: 11. CDR3 loop: CASSSRGRFVGTEAFF. For the CDR3, the DNA is TGTGCCAGCAGTTCCAGGGGGCGTTTTGTCGGCACTGAAGCTTTCTTT.

This clonotype was counted a few times. V gene TRBV27 combines with J gene TRBJ2-5; the match to TRBD2 covers 7 bases. J lost 1 base, V lost 0 bases, and 5 bases had no gene match. The CDR3 totals 16 residues. Germline-derived CDR1 and CDR2 are MNHEY and SMNVEV (reference sequence). CDR3 nucleotide sequence: TGTGCCAGCAGTTTATCGGCAAGCGGGATCCAAGAGACCCAGTACTTC. The encoded protein is CASSLSASGIQETQYF.

This clonotype appeared a few times. The chain employs TRBV6-5 and TRBJ2-7; D not resolved. Germline CDR1 MNHEY, CDR2 SVGAGI. There are 13 residues in the CDR3. Trimming took off 2 bases at V and 2 bases at J, with 7 bases between the two ends. CDR3: CASSYRVAYEQYF. The CDR3 region has the DNA TGTGCCAGCAGTTACAGGGTCGCCTACGAGCAGTACTTC.

The CDR3 region is CASSVARTWADSPLHF. The CDR3 DNA reads TGTGCCAGCAGCGTAGCCAGAACTTGGGCCGATTCACCCCTCCACTTT. The chain combines TRBV9 with TRBJ1-6; D is unclear. The germline gives CDR1 SGDLS, CDR2 YYNGEE. The CDR3 length is 16 residues. Trimming stripped 0 bases from V and 8 bases from J, with 15 bases between.

The chain couples TRBV29-1 to TRBJ2-7; 12 nucleotides line up with TRBD1. The CDR3 has 13 residues. Germline V CDR1 and CDR2: SQVTM, ANQGSEA. V was pared by 7 bases and J by 9 bases, with 10 bases of the junction left unmatched. CDR3 region: CSAGTGGVLGQYF. Here the CDR3 DNA reads TGCAGCGCCGGGACAGGGGGCGTTTTAGGGCAGTACTTC.

This clonotype came up many times. This chain joins TRBV24-1 and TRBJ2-1; TRBD2 aligns across 7 bases. Germline CDR1 is KGHDR and CDR2 is SFDVKD. V lost 3 bases to trimming and J lost 8 bases; unmatched junction nucleotides: 9. The CDR3 extends over 15 amino acids. CDR3 protein: CATSDLGTGGDEQFF. CDR3 in DNA: TGTGCCACCAGTGATCTAGGGACTGGGGGGGATGAGCAGTTCTTC.

This clonotype was seen a few times. The J gene is TRBJ1-1, the V gene TRBV5-6, with 7 bases identical to TRBD1. The V segment lost 4 bases and the J segment 11 bases; nucleotides outside the gene matches: 8. The CDR3 is 12 residues long. CDR1 and CDR2 from the germline V gene are SGHDT and YYEEEE. The CDR3 reads CASSQLDRRAFF. The DNA of the CDR3 is TGTGCCAGCAGCCAACTGGACAGGCGGGCTTTCTTT. The full variable domain, completed using reference TRBV5-6 and TRBJ1-1, is DAGVTQSPTHLIKTRGQQVTLRCSPKSGHDTVSWYQQALGQGPQFIFQYYEEEERQRGNFPDRFSGHQFPNYSSELNVNALLLGDSALYLCASSQLDRRAFFGQGTRLTVV.

This clonotype has just a few counts. V usage is TRBV6-1 and J usage is TRBJ2-5; tentatively, D is TRBD1 or TRBD2 (5 bases each). Looked up from germline, CDR1 is MNHNS and CDR2 is SASEGT. V was shortened by 6 bases and J by 4 bases, with 18 bases between the two germline ends. This CDR3 contains 15 residues. The CDR3 reads CASSPGVRGGETQYF. The CDR3, as DNA: TGTGCCAGCAGCCCCGGGGTAAGGGGTGGAGAGACCCAGTACTTC.

In regard to this clonotype: This clone may be a read error of a much larger clone one base away. This chain joins TRBV5-8 and TRBJ1-1; D might be TRBD1 (5 bases). V was trimmed by 6 bases and J by 1 base, leaving 10 bases between them. This CDR3 comprises 13 residues. Germline CDR1 is SGHTS and CDR2 is YDEGEE. The CDR3 sequence is CASTLTANTEAFF. Here the CDR3 DNA reads TGTGCCAGCACCCTGACAGCGAACACTGAAGCTTTCTTT.

This clonotype was observed a few times. This sequence may be a read error, since a much larger clone differs from it by one base. The V and J genes are TRBV7-7 and TRBJ2-5; D possibly corresponds to TRBD2 (5 bases). The CDR3 is 14 amino acids. The germline gives CDR1 SSHAT, CDR2 FNYEAQ (reference sequence). CDR3 protein: CASSFSVAVETQYF. The CDR3, as DNA: TGTGCTAGCAGCTTTAGCGTGGCCGTAGAGACCCAGTACTTC.

V and J are TRBV5-3 and TRBJ2-2; D is ambiguous. TRBV5-3 carries the ORF label, with uncertain function. The CDR3 loop spans 14 amino acids. With 8 bases removed from V and 9 bases from J, the gap between germline ends came to 20 bases. The CDR3 sequence is CARGPGPLCWELFF. DNA of the CDR3: TGTGCCAGGGGCCCCGGGCCACTCTGCTGGGAGCTGTTTTTT.

This chain connects TRBV19 to TRBJ2-1; TRBD1 aligns across 8 bases. J was trimmed by 3 bases and V by 6 bases; bases with no gene match: 7. CDR1 LNHDA and CDR2 SQIVND come from the germline V gene (reference sequence). This CDR3 spans 15 amino acids. The CDR3 protein is CASSRGGQDYNEQFF. CDR3 bases: TGTGCCAGTAGCCGTGGGGGACAGGACTACAATGAGCAGTTCTTC. Supplemented by reference TRBV19 and TRBJ2-1, the full variable domain reads DGGITQSPKYLFRKEGQNVTLSCEQNLNHDAMYWYRQDPGQGLRLIYYSQIVNDFQKGDIAEGYSVSREKKESFPLTVTSAQKNPTAFYLCASSRGGQDYNEQFFGPGTRLTVL.

The chain carries TRBV25-1 and TRBJ1-1; D remains unclear. CDR1 and CDR2 from the germline V gene are MGHDK and SYGVNS. This CDR3 spans 15 amino acids. Trimming removed 1 base at V and 6 bases at J, with 15 bases between. The CDR3 protein is CASSEFGRSDAEAFF. The DNA for the CDR3 is TGTGCCAGCAGTGAATTTGGGAGAAGCGACGCTGAAGCTTTCTTT. The variable domain in full, completed from reference TRBV25-1 and TRBJ1-1, reads EADIYQTPRYLVIGTGKKITLECSQTMGHDKMYWYQQDPGMELHLIHYSYGVNSTEKGDLSSESTVSRIRTEHFPLTLESARPSHTSQYLCASSEFGRSDAEAFFGQGTRLTVV.

The chain joins TRBV9 to TRBJ1-2; 7 bases align to TRBD1. Germline CDR1 SGDLS, CDR2 YYNGEE. The CDR3 is 17 amino acids. Germline trimming cut 3 bases from V and 4 bases from J; bases unmatched to any gene: 15. The CDR3 bases are TGTGCCAGCAGCGACTCCCCCGACAGGGCTTTTGGCTATGGCTACACCTTC. Its translation: CASSDSPDRAFGYGYTF.

This clonotype showed up just a few times. V gene TRBV19 combines with J gene TRBJ1-6; 9 nucleotides match TRBD1. Germline CDR1 and CDR2: LNHDA and SQIVND (reference sequence). There are 15 residues in the CDR3. Germline trimming cut 3 bases from V and 5 bases from J; bases unmatched to any gene: 2. CDR3 nucleotides: TGTGCCAGTAGTATCCGACAGGGGGATAATTCACCCCTCCACTTT. This gives the protein CASSIRQGDNSPLHF.

This clonotype was detected ten times or more. The genes are TRBV24-1 and TRBJ2-1; 7 positions match TRBD1. V was pared by 7 bases and J by 2 bases, with 7 bases of the junction left unmatched. The CDR3 covers 15 residues. Germline CDR1 KGHDR, CDR2 SFDVKD. CDR3 DNA: TGTGCCACCAGCCCGACAGGGTTCACCTACAATGAGCAGTTCTTC. Translated: CATSPTGFTYNEQFF.

V and J are TRBV20-1 and TRBJ2-1, with 15 bases matching TRBD2. V lost 8 bases and J lost 4; bases outside the gene matches: 3. Germline V gene sequence: CDR1 DFQATT, CDR2 SNEGSKA (reference sequence). The CDR3 is 14 amino acids. The CDR3 is CSPGTSGRYNEQFF. The DNA of the CDR3 is TGCAGTCCGGGGACTAGCGGGAGGTACAATGAGCAGTTCTTC.

This clonotype was picked up many times. This rearrangement joins TRBV5-1 to TRBJ2-3, with 10 bases matching TRBD2. This CDR3 contains 14 residues. The V segment lost 5 bases and the J segment 5 bases; nucleotides outside the gene matches: 5. Germline V CDR1 and CDR2: SGHRS, YFSETQ. CDR3 protein: CASSKRGGVDTQYF. The CDR3 bases are TGCGCCAGCAGTAAGCGGGGGGGCGTAGATACGCAGTATTTT.

The chain carries TRBV2 and TRBJ2-2; no reliable D call. The CDR3 is 12 amino acids. From germline, CDR1 is SNHLY and CDR2 FYNNEI. With 9 bases removed from V and 2 bases from J, the gap between germline ends came to 7 bases. The CDR3 reads CARESNTGELFF. The CDR3, as DNA: TGTGCCAGGGAGAGTAACACCGGGGAGCTGTTTTTT.

This rearrangement joins TRBV10-3 to TRBJ2-7; D is unresolved. The CDR3 covers 13 residues. CDR1 ENHRY and CDR2 SYGVKD come from the germline V gene. Trimming took 0 bases from V and 12 from J, leaving 15 bases between them. CDR3: CAISESGWSRPYF. In DNA, the CDR3 is TGTGCCATCAGTGAGTCGGGATGGTCGAGACCGTACTTC.

This clonotype was detected many times. The chain uses TRBV20-1 and TRBJ1-6, with a tentative D call TRBD1 (6 bases). V lost 6 bases and J 8 bases, leaving 17 bases between the germline ends. The CDR3 runs to 14 residues. CDR1 is DFQATT and CDR2 is SNEGSKA in the germline V gene (reference sequence). Here the CDR3 DNA reads TGCAGTGCGGGGAGGGGGAACAGCTATTCACCCCTCCACTTT. This encodes CSAGRGNSYSPLHF.

This clonotype was seen a few times. V is TRBV2 and J is TRBJ2-3, with 9 bases fitting TRBD2. The J segment lost 1 base and the V segment lost 8 bases, leaving 4 bases of the junction unmatched. The CDR3 consists of 14 residues. Germline CDR1 reads SNHLY; CDR2 reads FYNNEI. The CDR3: CASLAGTRTDTQYF. DNA for the CDR3: TGTGCCAGCCTAGCGGGGACTCGCACAGATACGCAGTATTTT.

The V gene is TRBV10-3, the J gene TRBJ2-5; 11 bases map to TRBD2. The CDR3 loop spans 15 amino acids. After removal of 3 bases from V and 4 bases from J, the junction contained 4 bases not matched to a gene. From germline, CDR1 is ENHRY and CDR2 SYGVKD. The CDR3 DNA is TGTGCCATCAGTGACTTAGCGGGAGGGAGAGAGACCCAGTACTTC. Encoded protein: CAISDLAGGRETQYF.

This clonotype showed up many times. J is TRBJ2-5 and V is TRBV5-1, with TRBD1 identical over 7 bases. The J segment lost 1 base and the V segment lost 4 bases, leaving 7 bases of the junction unmatched. The CDR3 spans 15 residues. Germline values: CDR1 SGHRS, CDR2 YFSETQ. In DNA form, the CDR3 reads TGCGCCAGCAGCGGTGGGACAGCTTTCCAAGAGACCCAGTACTTC. This sequence encodes CASSGGTAFQETQYF.

This chain's CDR3 is CASSRPSGETQYF. Written as DNA, the CDR3 is TGTGCCAGCAGCCGACCTTCGGGAGAGACCCAGTACTTC. The chain carries TRBV11-2 and TRBJ2-5; D is unresolved. The CDR3 runs 13 residues. In germline, CDR1 is SGHAT, CDR2 FQNNGV. V was trimmed by 5 bases and J by 4 bases, leaving 11 bases between them.

This clonotype has a handful of counts. The chain employs TRBV7-8 and TRBJ2-5, with a tentative D call TRBD2 (5 bases). V lost 5 bases, J lost 5 bases, and 21 bases lay in between. This CDR3 has 16 amino acids. CDR1 and CDR2 from the germline V gene are SGHVS and FQNEAQ. The CDR3 sequence is CASSAKRVQVGETQYF. In DNA form, the CDR3 reads TGTGCCAGCAGCGCGAAGAGGGTTCAGGTTGGTGAGACCCAGTACTTC.